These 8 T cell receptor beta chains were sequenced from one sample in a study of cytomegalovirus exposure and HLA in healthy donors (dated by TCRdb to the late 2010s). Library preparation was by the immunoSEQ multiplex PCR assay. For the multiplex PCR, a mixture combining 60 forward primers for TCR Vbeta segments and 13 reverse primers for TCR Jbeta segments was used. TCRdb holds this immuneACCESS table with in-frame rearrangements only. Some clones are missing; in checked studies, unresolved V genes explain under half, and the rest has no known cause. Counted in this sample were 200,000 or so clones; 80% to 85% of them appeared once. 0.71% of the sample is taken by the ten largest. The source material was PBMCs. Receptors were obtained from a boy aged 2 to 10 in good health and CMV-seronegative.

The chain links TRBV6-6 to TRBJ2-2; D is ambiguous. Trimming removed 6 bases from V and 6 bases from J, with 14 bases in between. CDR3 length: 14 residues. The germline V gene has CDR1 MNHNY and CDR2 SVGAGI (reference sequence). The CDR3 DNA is TGTGCCAGCAGCCCTACGGCGGTCTCCGGGGAGCTGTTTTTT. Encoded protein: CASSPTAVSGELFF.

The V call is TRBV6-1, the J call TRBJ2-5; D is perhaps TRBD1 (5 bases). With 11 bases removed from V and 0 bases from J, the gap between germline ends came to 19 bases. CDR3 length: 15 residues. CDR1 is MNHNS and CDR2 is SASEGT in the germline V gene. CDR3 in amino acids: CASLPGLGYQETQYF. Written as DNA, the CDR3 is TGTGCCTCCCTGCCAGGGTTGGGGTACCAAGAGACCCAGTACTTC.

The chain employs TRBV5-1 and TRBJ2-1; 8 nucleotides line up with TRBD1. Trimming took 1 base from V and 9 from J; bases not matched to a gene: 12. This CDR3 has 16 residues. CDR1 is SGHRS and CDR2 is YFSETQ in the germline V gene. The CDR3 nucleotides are TGCGCCAGCAGCTTGTTCGACAGGGGAGGTTCCAGTGAGCAGTTCTTC. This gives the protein CASSLFDRGGSSEQFF.

The CDR3 DNA reads TGCGCCAGCAGCGGGCGGGGAGCCCTTAGCACAGATACGCAGTATTTT. It translates to CASSGRGALSTDTQYF. The V call is TRBV4-1, the J call TRBJ2-3; TRBD2 might be the D (6 bases). CDR1 is MGHRA and CDR2 is YSYEKL in the germline V gene. The CDR3 is made up of 16 amino acids. V lost 5 bases, J lost 0 bases, and 15 bases lay in between.

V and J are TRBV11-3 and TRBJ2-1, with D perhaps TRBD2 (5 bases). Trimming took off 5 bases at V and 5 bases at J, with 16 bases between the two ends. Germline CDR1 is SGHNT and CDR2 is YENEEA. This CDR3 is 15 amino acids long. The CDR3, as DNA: TGTGCCAGCAGCCGGGATTGGACGAGAGACAATGAGCAGTTCTTC. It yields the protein CASSRDWTRDNEQFF.

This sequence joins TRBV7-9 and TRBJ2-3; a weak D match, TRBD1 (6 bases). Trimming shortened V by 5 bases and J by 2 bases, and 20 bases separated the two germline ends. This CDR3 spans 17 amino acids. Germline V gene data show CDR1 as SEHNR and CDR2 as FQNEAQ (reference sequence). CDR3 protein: CASSIHYRVPITDTQYF. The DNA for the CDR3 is TGTGCCAGCAGCATCCATTACAGGGTCCCCATCACAGATACGCAGTATTTT.

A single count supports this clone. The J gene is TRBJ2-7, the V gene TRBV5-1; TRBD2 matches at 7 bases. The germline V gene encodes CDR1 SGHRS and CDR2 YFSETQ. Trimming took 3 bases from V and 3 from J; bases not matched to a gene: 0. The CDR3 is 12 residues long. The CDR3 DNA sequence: TGCGCCAGCAGCTGGGGGGGCTACGAGCAGTACTTC. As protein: CASSWGGYEQYF.

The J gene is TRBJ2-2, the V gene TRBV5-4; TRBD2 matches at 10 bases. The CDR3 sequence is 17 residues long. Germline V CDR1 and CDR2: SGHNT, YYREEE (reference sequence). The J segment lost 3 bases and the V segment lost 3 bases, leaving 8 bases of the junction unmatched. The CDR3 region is CASSSELAGTDTGELFF. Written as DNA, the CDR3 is TGTGCCAGCAGCTCCGAACTAGCGGGAACGGACACCGGGGAGCTGTTTTTT.